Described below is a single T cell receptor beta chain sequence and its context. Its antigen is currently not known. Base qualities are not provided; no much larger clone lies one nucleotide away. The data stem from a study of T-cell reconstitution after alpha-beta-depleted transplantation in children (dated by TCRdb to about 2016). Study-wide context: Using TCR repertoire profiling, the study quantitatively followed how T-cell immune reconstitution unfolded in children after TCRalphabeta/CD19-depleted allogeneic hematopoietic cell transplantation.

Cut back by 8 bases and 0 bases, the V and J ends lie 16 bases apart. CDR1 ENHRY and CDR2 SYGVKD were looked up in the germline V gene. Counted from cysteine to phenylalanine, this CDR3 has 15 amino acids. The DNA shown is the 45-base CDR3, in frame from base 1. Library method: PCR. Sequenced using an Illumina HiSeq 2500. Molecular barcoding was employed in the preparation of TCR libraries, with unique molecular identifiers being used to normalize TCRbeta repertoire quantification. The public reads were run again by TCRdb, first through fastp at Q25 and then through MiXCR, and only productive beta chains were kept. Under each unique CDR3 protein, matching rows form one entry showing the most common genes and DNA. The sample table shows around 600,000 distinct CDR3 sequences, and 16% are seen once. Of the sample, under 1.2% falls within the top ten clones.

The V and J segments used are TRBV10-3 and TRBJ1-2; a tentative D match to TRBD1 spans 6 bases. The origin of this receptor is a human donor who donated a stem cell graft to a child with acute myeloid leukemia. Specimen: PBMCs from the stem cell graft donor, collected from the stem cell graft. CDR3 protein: CAIFGQSPSNYGYTF. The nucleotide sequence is TGTGCCATCTTCGGACAGTCTCCTTCTAACTATGGCTACACCTTC.